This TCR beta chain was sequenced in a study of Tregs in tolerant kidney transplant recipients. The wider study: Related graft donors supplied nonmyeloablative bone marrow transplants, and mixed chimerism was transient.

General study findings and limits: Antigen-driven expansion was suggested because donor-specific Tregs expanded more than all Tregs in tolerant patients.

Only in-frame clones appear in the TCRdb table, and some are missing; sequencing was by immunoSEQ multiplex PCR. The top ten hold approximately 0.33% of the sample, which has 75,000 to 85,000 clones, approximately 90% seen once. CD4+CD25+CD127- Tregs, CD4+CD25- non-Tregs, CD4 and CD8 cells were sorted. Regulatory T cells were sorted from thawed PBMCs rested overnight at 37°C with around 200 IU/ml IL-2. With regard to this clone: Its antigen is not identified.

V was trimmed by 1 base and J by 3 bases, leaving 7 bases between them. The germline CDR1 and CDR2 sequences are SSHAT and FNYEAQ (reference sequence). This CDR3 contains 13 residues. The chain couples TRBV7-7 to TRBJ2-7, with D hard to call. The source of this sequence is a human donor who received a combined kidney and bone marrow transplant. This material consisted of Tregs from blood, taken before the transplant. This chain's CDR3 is CASSLGPGYEQYF. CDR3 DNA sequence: TGTGCCAGCAGCTTAGGCCCGGGCTACGAGCAGTACTTC. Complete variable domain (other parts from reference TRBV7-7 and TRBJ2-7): GAGVSQSPRYKVTKRGQDVTLRCDPISSHATLYWYQQALGQGPEFLTYFNYEAQPDKSGLPSDRFSAERPEGSISTLTIQRTEQRDSAMYRCASSLGPGYEQYFGPGTRLTVT.